Each of the 7 T cell receptor beta chains below was sequenced from the same sample in a study of OX40 agonist ivuxolimab in advanced cancers. TCRdb's table, derived via immunoSEQ multiplex PCR, lists solely in-frame clones and lacks some. The repertoire holds 75,000 to 100,000 clones, with roughly 90% as singletons. The source material was CD4+ or CD8+ T cells sorted from blood, sampled in a trial of the OX40 agonist ivuxolimab. The origin of the receptors is an adult with an advanced solid tumor such as melanoma, head and neck, liver or kidney cancer.

V usage is TRBV21-1 and J usage is TRBJ1-5. TRBV21-1 is a pseudogene locus. CDR3 length equals 17 residues. As DNA, the CDR3 is TGTGCCAGCAGCAAAGAGCCGTGGGCGCGGAGCAATCAGCCCCAGCATTTT. Protein product: CASSKEPWARSNQPQHF.

V usage is TRBV7-3 and J usage is TRBJ2-5, with D tentatively TRBD1 (6 bases). Trimming took off 2 bases at V and 4 bases at J, with 8 bases between the two ends. From germline, CDR1 is SGHTA and CDR2 FQGTGA. The CDR3 totals 13 residues. CDR3 residues: CASSLFRGETQYF. The DNA of the CDR3 is TGTGCCAGCAGCTTATTCAGGGGAGAGACCCAGTACTTC.

The rearrangement links TRBV5-1 to TRBJ2-3; no clear D. V was shortened by 2 bases and J by 2 bases, with 9 bases between the two germline ends. Germline loops: CDR1 SGHRS, CDR2 YFSETQ. The CDR3 sequence is 14 residues long. CDR3 amino acids: CASSFAQLTDTQYF. In nucleotides, the CDR3 is TGCGCCAGCAGCTTTGCTCAGCTCACAGATACGCAGTATTTT.

The rearrangement uses TRBV28 and TRBJ1-6; 7 nucleotides match TRBD1. CDR1 MDHEN and CDR2 SYDVKM come from the germline V gene. The CDR3 is 13 residues long. V lost 8 bases, J lost 9 bases, and 7 bases stayed unmatched. In DNA form, the CDR3 reads TGTGCCAGCGGCCGACAGGGAAGTTCACCCCTCCACTTT. This translates into CASGRQGSSPLHF.

The chain joins TRBV5-6 to TRBJ2-7; D may be TRBD2 (5 bases). CDR3 length: 14 amino acids. The V end was cut by 5 bases, the J end by 6 bases, with 18 bases between. CDR1 and CDR2 from the germline V gene are SGHDT and YYEEEE. CDR3 DNA: TGTGCCAGCAGGGACCACTCAGCGGAGAGCGAGCAGTACTTC. Protein: CASRDHSAESEQYF.

The genes are TRBV4-3 and TRBJ2-3; unclear D gene. The CDR3 has 15 amino acids. CDR1 LGHNA and CDR2 YSLEER come from the germline V gene. The ends were cut back, 0 bases at V and 3 bases at J, with 10 bases in the middle. The CDR3 DNA follows: TGCGCCAGCAGCCAAGAGCCTCGGTTGACAGATACGCAGTATTTT. Translating it yields CASSQEPRLTDTQYF.

The rearrangement uses TRBV6-5 and TRBJ1-2; weak D call: TRBD1 (5 bases). CDR1 and CDR2 from the germline V gene are MNHEY and SVGAGI. The V gene lost 2 bases and the J gene lost 8 bases, with 18 bases spanning the gap. The CDR3 totals 15 residues. The chain's CDR3 is CASSYRGGGGEGYTF. In nucleotides, the CDR3 is TGTGCCAGCAGTTACCGGGGCGGCGGGGGGGAGGGCTACACCTTC.